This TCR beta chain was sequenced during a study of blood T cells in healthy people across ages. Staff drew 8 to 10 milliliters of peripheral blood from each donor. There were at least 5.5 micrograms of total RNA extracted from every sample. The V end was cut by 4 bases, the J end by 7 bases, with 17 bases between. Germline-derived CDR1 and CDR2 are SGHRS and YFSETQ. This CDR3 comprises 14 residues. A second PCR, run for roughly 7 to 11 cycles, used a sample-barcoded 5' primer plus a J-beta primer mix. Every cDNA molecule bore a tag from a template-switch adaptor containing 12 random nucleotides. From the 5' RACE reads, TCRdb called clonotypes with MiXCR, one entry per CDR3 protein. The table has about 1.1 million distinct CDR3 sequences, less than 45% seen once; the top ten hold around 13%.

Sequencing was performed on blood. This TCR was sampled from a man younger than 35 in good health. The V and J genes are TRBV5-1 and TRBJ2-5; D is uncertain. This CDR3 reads CASSPSTTAGTQYF. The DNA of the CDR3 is TGCGCCAGCAGCCCCTCAACTACCGCCGGGACCCAGTACTTC.